The T cell receptor beta chain under discussion was sequenced for a study of T cell clones after liver transplantation. Study background: Graft-donor-reactive sequences were compared with third-party-reactive TCRbeta sequences from pre-transplant mixed lymphocyte reactions. Three of the eight recipients were HCV-positive; the rest had non-autoimmune, non-viral transplant indications. Regarding the study as a whole: Low donor cell numbers restricted donor-reactive repertoire measurement in a couple of subjects.

The table came from immunoSEQ multiplex PCR; TCRdb's copy has only in-frame clones and leaves some out. The sample lists 68,000 or so clones, 80% occurring once. Concerning this clone itself: Antigen specificity is unknown.

V was pared by 10 bases and J by 5 bases, with 9 bases of the junction left unmatched. This CDR3 contains 14 residues. Germline V gene sequence: CDR1 MDHEN, CDR2 SYDVKM. This TCR was sampled from a human donor who received a liver transplant. The sequenced sample was CD4+ T cells from blood, obtained before liver transplant. The chain couples TRBV28 to TRBJ1-5; 9 positions agree with TRBD1. The CDR3 reads CAINSQGADQPQHF. CDR3 nucleotide sequence: TGTGCCATCAATTCACAGGGGGCCGATCAGCCCCAGCATTTT.